The present T cell receptor (beta chain) was sequenced within a study of blood T cell repertoires in COVID-19. Study context: COVID-19 samples collected from the United States, Italy and Spain covered acute and convalescent phases. The analysed material was cDNA or gDNA that came from T cells, B-cell-depleted T cells, or PBMCs.

In the source study's methods: For nucleated cells, counts were estimated from reference gene primer amplification. Assay: immunoSEQ multiplex PCR; the TCRdb copy retains only in-frame clones and omits some. That table supplies the V and J calls and clone size; D and trimming were determined from the DNA. This repertoire shows more than 400,000 clones, 80% to 90% found once; its top ten account for about 3.2%. The sample comprised peripheral blood. The TCR sequence derives from a human donor in a cohort sampled during active COVID-19.

Here the CDR3 DNA reads TGCAGTGCTAGTGGCAGGGCCGAATCACCCCTCCACTTT. Translated, it gives CSASGRAESPLHF. The chain recombines TRBV20-1 with TRBJ1-6; possibly TRBD1 for D (5 bases). Trimming cost V 3 bases and J 10 bases, with 13 bases left between them. The germline gives CDR1 DFQATT, CDR2 SNEGSKA (reference sequence). This CDR3 has 13 residues.